The entry below describes one TCR beta chain. No antigen is known for it. The data were obtained in a study of cytomegalovirus exposure and HLA in healthy donors. Study outcomes and limitations: In the roughly 130 validation repertoires, a later analysis found that first-cohort TCR clusters tended to co-occur.

CDR1 is KGHSH, CDR2 LQKENI, per germline. The V end lost 6 bases, the J end lost 1 base, and 13 bases lay between the germline ends. The length of the CDR3 is 15 residues. Here immunoSEQ multiplex PCR was the method, and the copy in TCRdb shows in-frame clones only, minus some. The sample records fewer than 250,000 clones, over 75% being singletons. This receptor was taken from a woman aged 18-35 years in good health and CMV-seropositive. The source material was PBMCs. This chain uses TRBV18 with TRBJ1-5, with D perhaps TRBD1 (5 bases). The DNA for the CDR3 is TGTGCCAGCTCGTCGCGGGGGAAGAGCAATCAGCCCCAGCATTTT. This gives the protein CASSSRGKSNQPQHF.